A single sample is the source of the 7 T cell receptor gamma chains below, sequenced in a study of Vδ1+ human thymocytes. General study results and limits: Thymic TRG and TRD repertoires appeared highly polyclonal, with Gaussian CDR3 length distributions.

Extracted RNA was reverse transcribed into cDNA. Multiplex PCR used pooled V-gene forward primers and a constant-region reverse primer to amplify CDR3s. TCRdb ran CATT on the multiplex PCR reads. The table has over 20,000 gamma-chain clones, approximately 13% seen once. Their antigens are not known. Sequencing input: Vdelta1+ gamma-delta thymocytes from the thymus. Stated subset: FACS-sorted CD3+ TCRalphabeta- TCRVdelta1+ TCRVdelta2- thymocytes. All receptors derive from a child under two years old who had congenital heart surgery.

This clone was counted between two and nine times. The chain recombines TRGV4 with TRGJ1 or TRGJ2. Germline V gene lookup returns CDR1 EGSTGY and CDR2 YDSYTSSV. CDR3 size: 14 residues. The ends lost 6 bases at V and 3 bases at J; junction bases unmatched: 11. CDR3 sequence reads: CATWNRPSYYKKLF. For the CDR3, the DNA is TGTGCCACCTGGAATAGGCCGAGTTATTATAAGAAACTCTTT.

The chain is built from TRGV4 and TRGJ1 or TRGJ2. CDR3 length equals 13 residues. The germline V gene has CDR1 EGSTGY and CDR2 YDSYTSSV. The V segment lost 2 bases and the J segment 7 bases; nucleotides outside the gene matches: 8. For the CDR3, the DNA is TGTGCCACCTGGGATGAAACGTTGTATAAGAAACTCTTT. It codes for CATWDETLYKKLF.

This clone was detected only a few times. This CDR3 is also generated by other DNA sequences in the sample. This chain links TRGV4 with TRGJP2. The CDR3 has 13 residues. Trimming took 6 bases from V and 2 from J; bases not matched to a gene: 3. Germline CDR1 is EGSTGY and CDR2 is YDSYTSSV. The chain's CDR3 is CATWKSSDWIKTF. CDR3 sequence (DNA): TGTGCCACCTGGAAAAGTAGTGATTGGATCAAGACGTTT.

This clone has more than one count but fewer than ten. The chain links TRGV2 to TRGJ1 or TRGJ2. Per the germline V gene, CDR1 is EGSNGY and CDR2 is YDSYNSKV. The CDR3 spans 15 residues. The ends lost 0 bases at V and 2 bases at J; junction bases unmatched: 7. The CDR3 nucleotides read TGTGCCACCTGGGACGGGCGGTGGTATTATTATAAGAAACTCTTT. It specifies CATWDGRWYYYKKLF.

This chain connects TRGV9 to TRGJP. V was clipped by 0 bases and J by 7 bases; unmatched bases: 15. The length of the CDR3 is 20 residues. Per the germline V gene, CDR1 is GITISATS and CDR2 is ISYDGTV (reference sequence). The CDR3 spells CALWEVDMARVELGKKIKVF. For the CDR3, the DNA is TGTGCCTTGTGGGAGGTGGATATGGCGCGCGTGGAGTTGGGCAAAAAAATCAAGGTATTT.

This clone turned up a few times. This clone may be a read error of a much larger clone one base away. The sample has other DNA sequences that encode this CDR3 too. V is TRGV2 and J is TRGJ1 or TRGJ2. The CDR3 loop spans 14 amino acids. V gave up 0 bases and J gave up 3 bases; unmatched junction bases: 5. Germline values: CDR1 EGSNGY, CDR2 YDSYNSKV. The CDR3, as DNA: TGTGCCACCTGGGACGGGCAGGGTTATTATAAGAAACTCTTT. This sequence encodes CATWDGQGYYKKLF.

The chain recombines TRGV4 with TRGJ1 or TRGJ2. This CDR3 spans 16 amino acids. J was trimmed by 1 base and V by 1 base; bases with no gene match: 10. Germline V gene lookup returns CDR1 EGSTGY and CDR2 YDSYTSSV. The CDR3: CATWDGPVFNYYKKLF. CDR3 nucleotides: TGTGCCACCTGGGATGGCCCGGTCTTTAATTATTATAAGAAACTCTTT.